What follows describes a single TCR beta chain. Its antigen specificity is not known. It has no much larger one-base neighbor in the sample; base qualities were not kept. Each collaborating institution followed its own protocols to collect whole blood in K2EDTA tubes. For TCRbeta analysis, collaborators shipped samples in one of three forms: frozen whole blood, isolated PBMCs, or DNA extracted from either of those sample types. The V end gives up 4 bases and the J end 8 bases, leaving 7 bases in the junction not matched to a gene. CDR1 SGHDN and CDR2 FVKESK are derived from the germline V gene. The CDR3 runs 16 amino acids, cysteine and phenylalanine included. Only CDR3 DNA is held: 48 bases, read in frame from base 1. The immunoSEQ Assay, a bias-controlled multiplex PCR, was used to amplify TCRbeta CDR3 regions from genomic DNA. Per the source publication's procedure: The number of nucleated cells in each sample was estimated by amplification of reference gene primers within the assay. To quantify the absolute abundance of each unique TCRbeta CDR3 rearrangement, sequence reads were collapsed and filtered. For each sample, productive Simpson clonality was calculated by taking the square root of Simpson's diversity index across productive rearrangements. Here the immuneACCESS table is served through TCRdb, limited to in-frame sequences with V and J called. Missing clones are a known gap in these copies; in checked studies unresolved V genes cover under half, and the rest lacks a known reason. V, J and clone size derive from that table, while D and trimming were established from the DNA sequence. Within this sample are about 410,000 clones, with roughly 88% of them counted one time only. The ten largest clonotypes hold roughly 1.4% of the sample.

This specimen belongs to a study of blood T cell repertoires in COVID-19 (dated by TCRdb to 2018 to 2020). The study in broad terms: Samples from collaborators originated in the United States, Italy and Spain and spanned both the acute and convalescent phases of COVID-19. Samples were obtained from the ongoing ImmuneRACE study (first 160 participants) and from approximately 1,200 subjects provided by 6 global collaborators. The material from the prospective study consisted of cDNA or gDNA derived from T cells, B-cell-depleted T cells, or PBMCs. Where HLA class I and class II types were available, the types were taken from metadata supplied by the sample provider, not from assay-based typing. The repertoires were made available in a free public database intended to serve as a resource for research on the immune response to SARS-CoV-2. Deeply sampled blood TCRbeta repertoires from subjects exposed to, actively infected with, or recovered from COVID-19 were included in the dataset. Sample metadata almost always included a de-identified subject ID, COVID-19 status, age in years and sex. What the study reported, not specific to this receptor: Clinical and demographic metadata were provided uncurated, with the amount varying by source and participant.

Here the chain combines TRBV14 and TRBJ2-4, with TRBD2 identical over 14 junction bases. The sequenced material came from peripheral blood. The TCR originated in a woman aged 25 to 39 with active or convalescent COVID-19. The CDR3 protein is CASSPGLAGVRDIQYF. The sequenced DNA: TGTGCCAGCAGCCCGGGACTAGCGGGGGTGAGAGACATTCAGTACTTC.